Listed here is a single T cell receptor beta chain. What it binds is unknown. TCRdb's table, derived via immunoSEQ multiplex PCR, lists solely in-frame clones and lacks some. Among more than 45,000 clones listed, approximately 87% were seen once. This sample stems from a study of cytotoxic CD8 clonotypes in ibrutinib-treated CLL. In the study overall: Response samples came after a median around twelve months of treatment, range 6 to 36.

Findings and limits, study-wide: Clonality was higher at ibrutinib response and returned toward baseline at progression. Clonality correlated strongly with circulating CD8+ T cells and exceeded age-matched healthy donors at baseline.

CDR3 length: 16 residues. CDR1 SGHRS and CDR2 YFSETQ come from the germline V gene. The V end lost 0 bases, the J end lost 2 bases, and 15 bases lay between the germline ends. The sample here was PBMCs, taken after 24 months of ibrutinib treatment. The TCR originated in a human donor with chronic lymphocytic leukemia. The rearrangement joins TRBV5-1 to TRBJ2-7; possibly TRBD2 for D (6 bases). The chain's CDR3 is CASSLGGTAITYEQYF. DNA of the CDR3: TGCGCCAGCAGCTTGGGTGGGACTGCTATTACCTACGAGCAGTACTTC.